Listed below are T cell receptor beta chains from one sample, sequenced in a study of blood T cell repertoires in COVID-19. TCRdb's table, derived via immunoSEQ multiplex PCR, lists solely in-frame clones and lacks some. Among 95,000 to 100,000 clones listed, under 90% were seen once. The sample consisted of peripheral blood. The receptors here all came from a human donor in a cohort sampled during active COVID-19. CDR3s include the opening cysteine and the closing phenylalanine or tryptophan.

j_call: TRBJ2-2; v_call: TRBV19; cdr3_aa: CASSKNPGGYTGELFF
j_call: TRBJ2-4; v_call: TRBV11-2; cdr3_aa: CASSLAGFENIQYF
j_call: TRBJ2-7; v_call: TRBV10-1; cdr3_aa: CASSPDRGPLYEQYF
j_call: TRBJ2-7; v_call: TRBV5-4; cdr3_aa: CASSLLRVGATYEQYF
j_call: TRBJ2-5; v_call: TRBV12-5; cdr3_aa: CASGPGLAGGYQETQYF
j_call: TRBJ1-1; v_call: TRBV6-5; cdr3_aa: CASSFDRMNTEAFF
j_call: TRBJ2-6; v_call: TRBV10-3; cdr3_aa: CAITPGGPGANVLTF
j_call: TRBJ2-7; v_call: TRBV2; cdr3_aa: CASCAVPSYEQYF
j_call: TRBJ1-2; v_call: TRBV6-5; cdr3_aa: CASSFGGTGRNYGYTF
j_call: TRBJ1-2; v_call: TRBV7-2; cdr3_aa: CASSFVDNTYGYTF
j_call: TRBJ1-3; v_call: TRBV18; cdr3_aa: CASSPERNTIYF
j_call: TRBJ2-2; v_call: TRBV5-1; cdr3_aa: CASSLTGLAGSTGELFF
j_call: TRBJ1-2; v_call: TRBV7-8; cdr3_aa: CASSLEFGSVGYTF
j_call: TRBJ2-1; v_call: TRBV11-2; cdr3_aa: CASSLTGDNEQFF
j_call: TRBJ1-2; v_call: TRBV15; cdr3_aa: CATSRTQLSYGYTF
j_call: TRBJ1-1; v_call: TRBV18; cdr3_aa: CASSPQGAGTEAFF
j_call: TRBJ1-3; v_call: TRBV7-2; cdr3_aa: CASSLAGPRSGNTIYF